The T cell receptor beta chain under discussion was sequenced for a study of T cell repertoires in cytomegalovirus infection. Overall study context: It can be stated that public TCR beta signatures indicated CMV infection as well as a matching HLA type.

TCRdb reanalysed the reads using MiXCR and keeps one entry per CDR3 protein. The sample lists some 130,000 distinct CDR3 sequences, 7% to 9.5% seen once, with around 10% in the top ten. General study results and limits: People with CMV and the relevant HLA were identified by cumulative public TCR beta family frequency. HLA-C-restricted CMV-specific TCR beta clonotypes were dominant in the ex vivo response.

This clonotype was counted many times. Antigen unknown. Germline CDR1 is SGHTA and CDR2 is FQGNSA. V lost 6 bases to trimming and J lost 0 bases; unmatched junction nucleotides: 10. The CDR3 consists of 17 residues. Sample: PBMCs. V and J are TRBV7-2 and TRBJ1-3, with 8 bases that match TRBD1. This TCR was sampled from a human donor in good health (CMV status not recorded). Some clones in this sample may be carry-over from other donors' samples. This CDR3 reads CASSFDRGIFSGNTIYF. CDR3 coding DNA: TGTGCCAGCAGTTTTGACAGGGGCATATTCTCTGGAAACACCATATATTTT.